The 18 T cell receptor beta chains presented below share a single source sample, sequenced in a study of blood T cell repertoires in COVID-19. TCRdb keeps only in-frame clones here, not all; method: immunoSEQ multiplex PCR. Of 120,000 or so clones listed, approximately 80% were seen once; the top ten hold around 10%. The sample was peripheral blood. These receptors came from a human donor in a cohort sampled during active COVID-19.

The rearrangement uses TRBV4-3 and TRBJ2-4; a possible D gene is TRBD1 (6 bases). Per the germline V gene, CDR1 is LGHNA and CDR2 is YSLEER. V lost 3 bases and J lost 8, with 17 bases in between. CDR3 length: 15 amino acids. The CDR3 here is CASSQATGAADIQYF. CDR3 in DNA: TGCGCCAGCAGCCAGGCGACAGGCGCGGCGGACATTCAGTACTTC.

V and J are TRBV29-1 and TRBJ1-2, with a tentative D call TRBD1 (6 bases). Germline values: CDR1 SQVTM, CDR2 ANQGSEA. The CDR3 has 14 amino acids. V dropped 7 bases and J dropped 0 bases, with 15 bases sitting between them. The CDR3 region has the DNA TGCAGCGCAAAAGAGGGGGGGACTAACTATGGCTACACCTTC. It translates to CSAKEGGTNYGYTF. The full variable domain, with the rest looked up from reference TRBV29-1 and TRBJ1-2, is SAVISQKPSRDICQRGTSLTIQCQVDSQVTMMFWYRQQPGQSLTLIATANQGSEATYESGFVIDKFPISRPNLTFSTLTVSNMSPEDSSIYLCSAKEGGTNYGYTFGSGTRLTVV.

V is TRBV2 and J is TRBJ1-2, with D perhaps matching TRBD1 (6 bases). Looked up from germline, CDR1 is SNHLY and CDR2 is FYNNEI. This CDR3 contains 14 residues. Trimming cost V 5 bases and J 2 bases, with 12 bases left between them. The CDR3 nucleotides read TGTGCCAGCAGTAAGCAGGGGATAAACTATGGCTACACCTTC. Translated, it gives CASSKQGINYGYTF.

This clone was seen more than once but under ten times. The V call is TRBV12-5, the J call TRBJ2-3, with TRBD2 matching 7 bases. V shed 5 bases, J shed 0 bases, and the junction held 2 bases outside the gene matches. The CDR3 runs 14 residues. In germline, CDR1 is LGHNT, CDR2 FRNRAP. The CDR3 coding sequence is TGTGCTAGTGGTAGGACTAGTAGCACAGATACGCAGTATTTT. Residues: CASGRTSSTDTQYF.

V gene TRBV6-2 or TRBV6-3 combines with J gene TRBJ1-3; D gene uncertain. Trimming stripped 2 bases from V and 4 bases from J, with 12 bases between. There are 15 residues in the CDR3. The germline gives CDR1 MNHEY, CDR2 SVGEGT. Written as DNA, the CDR3 is TGTGCCAGCAGTTACGGACTCCCATTCGGAAACACCATATATTTT. It translates to CASSYGLPFGNTIYF.

The V call is TRBV11-2, the J call TRBJ2-7, with 9 bases identical to TRBD2. CDR1 and CDR2 (germline): SGHAT, FQNNGV. J was trimmed by 0 bases and V by 7 bases; bases with no gene match: 10. The CDR3 runs 16 residues. The CDR3 nucleotides are TGTGCCAGCACCTTTGGATCTAGCGGGGTCTCCTACGAGCAGTACTTC. Encoded protein: CASTFGSSGVSYEQYF.

This chain links TRBV27 with TRBJ2-1, with TRBD2 matching over 9 bases. Losses at the gene ends were 5 bases for V and 4 bases for J; bases not matched to a gene: 9. The germline CDR1 and CDR2 sequences are MNHEY and SMNVEV (reference sequence). The CDR3 length is 16 residues. The CDR3 nucleotides are TGTGCCAGCAGTCTAGAAGGGACTAGCTATTACAATGAGCAGTTCTTC. Protein sequence: CASSLEGTSYYNEQFF.

The rearrangement uses TRBV18 and TRBJ1-5, with a possible D match to TRBD1 (5 bases). CDR1 is KGHSH, CDR2 LQKENI, per germline. V was trimmed by 0 bases and J by 3 bases, leaving 9 bases between them. The CDR3 spans 15 residues. DNA of the CDR3: TGTGCCAGCTCACCACCGCCAGGGCTCAATCAGCCCCAGCATTTT. This gives the protein CASSPPPGLNQPQHF.

The chain is built from TRBV6-5 and TRBJ1-1, with TRBD1 as a possible D gene (5 bases). With 11 bases removed from V and 2 bases from J, the gap between germline ends came to 21 bases. Germline V CDR1 and CDR2: MNHEY, SVGAGI. The CDR3 has 15 residues. CDR3 amino acids: CALSQGEGVNTEAFF. Written as DNA, the CDR3 is TGTGCCTTGTCCCAAGGGGAGGGAGTTAACACTGAAGCTTTCTTT.

The chain uses TRBV29-1 and TRBJ2-2; perhaps TRBD1 as D (5 bases). CDR1 SQVTM and CDR2 ANQGSEA come from the germline V gene. Trimming stripped 0 bases from V and 4 bases from J, with 9 bases between. The CDR3 is 14 residues long. The CDR3 is CSVEDQGGTGELFF. In DNA form, the CDR3 reads TGCAGCGTTGAAGATCAGGGCGGCACCGGGGAGCTGTTTTTT.

The gene calls are TRBV18 and TRBJ1-6, with D possibly TRBD1 on 5 matching bases. Trimming cost V 1 base and J 7 bases, with 11 bases left between them. The length of the CDR3 is 15 residues. Germline values: CDR1 KGHSH, CDR2 LQKENI. CDR3 sequence (DNA): TGTGCCAGCTCACCACAAGGAACAGGAAATTCACCCCTCCACTTT. Encoded protein: CASSPQGTGNSPLHF.

This clone was observed once. This rearrangement joins TRBV6-5 to TRBJ1-4; D remains unclear. The CDR3 extends over 13 amino acids. CDR1 is MNHEY and CDR2 is SVGAGI in the germline V gene. Trimming stripped 8 bases from V and 0 bases from J, with 7 bases between. CDR3: CASGRATNEKLFF. The CDR3 DNA reads as TGTGCCAGCGGGCGGGCAACTAATGAAAAACTGTTTTTT.

This chain uses TRBV5-4 with TRBJ2-4, with D unresolved. This CDR3 has 15 amino acids. The germline V and J ends were trimmed by 0 bases and 0 bases, with 7 bases remaining between them. The V gene's germline CDR1 is SGHNT and CDR2 YYREEE (reference sequence). CDR3 loop: CASSLAGEAKNIQYF. The DNA of the CDR3 is TGTGCCAGCAGCTTGGCCGGAGAAGCCAAAAACATTCAGTACTTC.

This chain joins TRBV11-2 and TRBJ2-3; 10 nucleotides agree with TRBD2. Germline CDR1 SGHAT, CDR2 FQNNGV. The CDR3 has 18 amino acids. V was pared by 0 bases and J by 0 bases, with 6 bases of the junction left unmatched. DNA for the CDR3: TGTGCCAGCAGCTTAGAGCCCAGCGGGGGGGCTAGCACAGATACGCAGTATTTT. The encoded protein is CASSLEPSGGASTDTQYF. The full variable domain, in which reference TRBV11-2 and TRBJ2-3 provide the parts outside the CDR3, is EAGVAQSPRYKIIEKRQSVAFWCNPISGHATLYWYQQILGQGPKLLIQFQNNGVVDDSQLPKDRFSAERLKGVDSTLKIQPAKLEDSAVYLCASSLEPSGGASTDTQYFGPGTRLTVL.

CDR3 in amino acids: CASSLTTGHNTQYF. As DNA, the CDR3 is TGTGCCAGCAGCTTAACCACGGGACACAATACGCAGTATTTT. The chain employs TRBV7-9 and TRBJ2-3, with a possible D match to TRBD1 (6 bases). This CDR3 contains 14 residues. CDR1 SEHNR and CDR2 FQNEAQ come from the germline V gene (reference sequence). Trimming stripped 2 bases from V and 7 bases from J, with 13 bases between.

The rearrangement joins TRBV27 to TRBJ2-7, with D possibly matching TRBD1 (5 bases). Germline loops: CDR1 MNHEY, CDR2 SMNVEV (reference sequence). The V and J ends lost 6 bases and 9 bases respectively, with 12 bases between them. CDR3 length: 11 amino acids. CDR3 region: CASRTLGAQYF. The DNA for the CDR3 is TGTGCCAGCAGGACATTAGGGGCGCAGTACTTC.

V is TRBV9 and J is TRBJ1-6; tentative D call: TRBD1 (6 bases). CDR3 length equals 13 residues. Germline lookup yields CDR1 SGDLS and CDR2 YYNGEE. V was cut by 4 bases and J by 13 bases, with 15 bases left in between. The CDR3 sequence is CASSPGDISPLHF. CDR3 nucleotides: TGTGCCAGCAGCCCAGGGGATATCAGTCCCCTCCACTTT.

The chain uses TRBV24-1 and TRBJ2-2, with TRBD2 matching 7 bases. With 5 bases clipped from V and 1 base from J, the junction kept 9 bases outside the gene matches. Germline V lookup: CDR1 KGHDR, CDR2 SFDVKD. CDR3 length equals 17 residues. The CDR3 here is CATSGPPRGVNTGELFF. The CDR3 region has the DNA TGTGCCACCAGTGGTCCCCCTCGGGGGGTGAACACCGGGGAGCTGTTTTTT.